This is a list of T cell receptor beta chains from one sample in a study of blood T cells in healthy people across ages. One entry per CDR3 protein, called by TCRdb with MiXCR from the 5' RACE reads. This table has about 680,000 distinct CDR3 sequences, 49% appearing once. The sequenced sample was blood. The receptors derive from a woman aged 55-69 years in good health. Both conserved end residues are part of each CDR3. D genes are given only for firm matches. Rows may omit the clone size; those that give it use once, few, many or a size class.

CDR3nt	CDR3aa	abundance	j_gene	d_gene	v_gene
TGCAGCGTTGGGGGGGGAATGGTGTACGAGCAGTACTTC	CSVGGGMVYEQYF	NA	TRBJ2-7	TRBD2	TRBV29-1
TGTGCCAGCAGCTTAGCACAGGGATCAAATTCACCCCTCCACTTT	CASSLAQGSNSPLHF	NA	TRBJ1-6	NA	TRBV7-2
TGTGCCAGCAGCAATCCGGGACATTTGCCCTCTGGGGCCAACGTCCTGACTTTC	CASSNPGHLPSGANVLTF	NA	TRBJ2-6	NA	TRBV28
TGTGCCAGCAGTGCCACCAACTACAATGAGCAGTTCTTC	CASSATNYNEQFF	few	TRBJ2-1	NA	TRBV6-4
TGTGCCAGCAGTTCAGTGAGGGAGTACTTC	CASSSVREYF	NA	TRBJ2-7	NA	TRBV27
TGTGCCAGCAGTTTCCCTCGCTCTAACCCAAGGGAGCAGTACTTC	CASSFPRSNPREQYF	few	TRBJ2-7	NA	TRBV28
TGCAGTGCTAGATGGCAGGGCCCTTCCTACGAGCAGTACTTC	CSARWQGPSYEQYF	NA	TRBJ2-7	NA	TRBV20-1
TGCGCCAGCAGCCAAGGGGAGGGTAGCTCCGACGAGCAGTACTTC	CASSQGEGSSDEQYF	NA	TRBJ2-7	TRBD2	TRBV4-3
TGTGCCAGCAGTTTAGCTAGGCAGCTCCTCTACGAGCAGTACTTC	CASSLARQLLYEQYF	few	TRBJ2-7	NA	TRBV12-3/TRBV12-4
TGTGCCAGCAGTTTAGAAGGGGGAAGTGAAAAACTGTTTTTT	CASSLEGGSEKLFF	NA	TRBJ1-4	NA	TRBV12-3/TRBV12-4
TGCAGTGCTAGTGACAGCGGAGAAACTAGCACAGATACGCAGTATTTT	CSASDSGETSTDTQYF	NA	TRBJ2-3	NA	TRBV20-1
TGTGCCAGCTCCTACGGAGCTAACTATGGCTACACCTTC	CASSYGANYGYTF	few	TRBJ1-2	NA	TRBV7-8
TGCGCCAGCAGCTTGGACAGGGGGACGTCAGTCTATGGCTACACCTTC	CASSLDRGTSVYGYTF	NA	TRBJ1-2	TRBD1	TRBV5-1
TGTGCCAGCAGCTTAATGGACGGTTCCTACAATGAGCAGTTCTTC	CASSLMDGSYNEQFF	few	TRBJ2-1	NA	TRBV7-2
TGCAGTGCTAAATCTTCAGGGGCTAACGCCTACGAGCAGTACTTC	CSAKSSGANAYEQYF	few	TRBJ2-7	NA	TRBV20-1
TGCAGCGTTGCGGGCGGGACTATCTTGAATGAGCAGTTCTTC	CSVAGGTILNEQFF	NA	TRBJ2-1	TRBD2	TRBV29-1
TGTGCCAGCAGCCAAGATTTGCGGGTGGGGGCGCAGTATTTT	CASSQDLRVGAQYF	NA	TRBJ2-3	NA	TRBV4-2
TGTGCCAGCAGCCAAGACTCTGGGGCCAACGTCCTGACTTTC	CASSQDSGANVLTF	many	TRBJ2-6	NA	TRBV4-2
TGTGCCAGCAGTGACCCAGTTCCCTACGAGCAGTACTTC	CASSDPVPYEQYF	NA	TRBJ2-7	NA	TRBV6-1
TGTGCCAGCAGTTCCCGGACAGGGGGCACGGAGACCCAGTACTTC	CASSSRTGGTETQYF	NA	TRBJ2-5	TRBD1	TRBV12-3/TRBV12-4
TGTGCCAGCAGCGTAGAAGCGGGAGGTGCTAGCACAGATACGCAGTATTTT	CASSVEAGGASTDTQYF	NA	TRBJ2-3	TRBD2	TRBV9
TGCAGTGCTAGAGTAGCGGGACAGCTTGCCAATGAGCAGTTCTTC	CSARVAGQLANEQFF	many	TRBJ2-1	NA	TRBV20-1
TGCAGCGTTTATAAGGGGACCAGCTCCTACAATGAGCAGTTCTTC	CSVYKGTSSYNEQFF	many	TRBJ2-1	NA	TRBV29-1
TGTGCCAGCAGCCACCGGGACAAATCCTACAATGAGCAGTTCTTC	CASSHRDKSYNEQFF	few	TRBJ2-1	NA	TRBV7-2
TGCAGCCAGCAAAGGGACAGGCCCTCCTGGTTCTACGAGCAGTACTTC	CSQQRDRPSWFYEQYF	NA	TRBJ2-7	TRBD1	TRBV29-1
TGTGCCAGCACGGCAACCTCGACAGGCTACACCTTC	CASTATSTGYTF	NA	TRBJ1-2	NA	TRBV6-6
TGTGCCAGCAGTTTAGCGGGGAGAAACCAAGAGACCCAGTACTTC	CASSLAGRNQETQYF	few	TRBJ2-5	NA	TRBV27
TGTGCCAGCAGTCCCCTCAGGGGAAATGAAAAACTGTTTTTT	CASSPLRGNEKLFF	NA	TRBJ1-4	NA	TRBV2
TGTGCCATCAGTCCAGAACTAGTCTTGGGGCTCAATGAGCAGTTCTTC	CAISPELVLGLNEQFF	NA	TRBJ2-1	NA	TRBV10-3
TGCAGTGCTGAAGGGACTAGCGGGAAGCGAGGTGAGCAGTTCTTC	CSAEGTSGKRGEQFF	NA	TRBJ2-1	TRBD2	TRBV20-1
TGTGCCAGCAGCCACCTACGGGGGGCTTACAATGAGCAGTTCTTC	CASSHLRGAYNEQFF	NA	TRBJ2-1	NA	TRBV14
TGTGCCAGCAGTTTCCGTCTAGCGGGAGACCGGAACATTCAGTACTTC	CASSFRLAGDRNIQYF	NA	TRBJ2-4	TRBD2	TRBV28
TGCAGTGCTAGAGGGACAGAGAATTCACCCCTCCACTTT	CSARGTENSPLHF	NA	TRBJ1-6	NA	TRBV20-1
TGTGCCAGCAGCGGGATAAGCACAGATACGCAGTATTTT	CASSGISTDTQYF	NA	TRBJ2-3	NA	TRBV9
TGTGCCAGCAGGGTACAGAGCTCCTACAATGAGCAGTTCTTC	CASRVQSSYNEQFF	few	TRBJ2-1	NA	TRBV2
TGTGCCAGCCTCCGGGAGAGGGGCGGCAATCAGCCCCAGCATTTT	CASLRERGGNQPQHF	NA	TRBJ1-5	NA	TRBV6-6
TGCAGTGCTAGAGATACCGGACTAGCGGCCTCCTACAATGAGCAGTTCTTC	CSARDTGLAASYNEQFF	NA	TRBJ2-1	TRBD2	TRBV20-1
TGTGCCAGCAGTGAAAACCCGTCTAGCGGGAGTAAGGAGGAGCAGTTCTTC	CASSENPSSGSKEEQFF	NA	TRBJ2-1	TRBD2	TRBV6-1
TGTGCCAGCAGCCTTTTTAATGGCTACACCTTC	CASSLFNGYTF	NA	TRBJ1-2	NA	TRBV12-3/TRBV12-4
TGTGCCAGCAGTGGAAATAGCGGGAGCACAGATACGCAGTATTTT	CASSGNSGSTDTQYF	NA	TRBJ2-3	TRBD2	TRBV2
TGTGCCAGCAGTGAGGAGCAAATGGGCTTCTCCTACAATGAGCAGTTCTTC	CASSEEQMGFSYNEQFF	NA	TRBJ2-1	NA	TRBV2
TGCGCCAGCAGCCAAGAGCGTCTTCGGCAAGAGACCCAGTACTTC	CASSQERLRQETQYF	NA	TRBJ2-5	NA	TRBV4-3
TGTGCCACCAGTGATTGGGGCAGGGGTTCGACCGGGGAGCTGTTTTTT	CATSDWGRGSTGELFF	once	TRBJ2-2	NA	TRBV24-1
TGCGCCAGCGGCTGGGGGGGGACCAGCTCCTACGAGCAGTACTTC	CASGWGGTSSYEQYF	NA	TRBJ2-7	TRBD2	TRBV5-1
TGTGCCAGCAGGTGGACAGGGACCTACGAGCAGTACTTC	CASRWTGTYEQYF	few	TRBJ2-7	TRBD1	TRBV6-2/TRBV6-3
TGTGCCAGCGGCAGGGGGTTCGACAATGAGCAGTACTTC	CASGRGFDNEQYF	NA	TRBJ2-5	TRBD1	TRBV6-5
TGTGCCAGCAGTTTCGCCTGCGATGGGCAGTACTTC	CASSFACDGQYF	NA	TRBJ2-5	NA	TRBV12-3/TRBV12-4
TGTGCCAGCAGTGTTCAACTAGGAACCTACGAGCAGTACTTC	CASSVQLGTYEQYF	once	TRBJ2-7	NA	TRBV28
TGTGCCAGCAGCGTAGTTGATTACAATGGCTACACCTTC	CASSVVDYNGYTF	once	TRBJ1-2	NA	TRBV9
TGCAGTGCCGGCTCCCGGGGCAGTAACTATGGCTACACCTTC	CSAGSRGSNYGYTF	few	TRBJ1-2	NA	TRBV20-1
TGTGCCAGCATGGTTAGGAGCAATCAGCCCCAGCATTTT	CASMVRSNQPQHF	NA	TRBJ1-5	NA	TRBV6-2/TRBV6-3
TGCAGTGCCCCTGGCGCTAGCGGGAGAGTCTTTGGGGCCAACGTCCTGACTTTC	CSAPGASGRVFGANVLTF	few	TRBJ2-6	TRBD2	TRBV20-1
TGCGCCAGCAGCGGCCATGGACTAGCGGACAAAAGACGCTCCTACAATGAGCAGTTCTTC	CASSGHGLADKRRSYNEQFF	NA	TRBJ2-1	TRBD2	TRBV5-1
TGTGCCAGCAGCTTAGGACAGGGCCTGGCCCACGAGCAGTACTTC	CASSLGQGLAHEQYF	NA	TRBJ2-7	TRBD1	TRBV11-2
TGCGCCAGCAGCCAAGATCAAGGGTATGGCGATACGCAGTATTTT	CASSQDQGYGDTQYF	few	TRBJ2-3	NA	TRBV4-3
TGTGCCAGCAGTTTGGACAGGGGCGCCCAGGAGCAGTACTTC	CASSLDRGAQEQYF	NA	TRBJ2-7	TRBD1	TRBV12-3/TRBV12-4
TGCAGTGCTCCGGACAGGGGAGGGAGTTTGAACACTGAAGCTTTCTTT	CSAPDRGGSLNTEAFF	NA	TRBJ1-1	TRBD1	TRBV20-1
TGTGCCTGGAGTCAGGGGACCCCCTACGAGCAGTACTTC	CAWSQGTPYEQYF	few	TRBJ2-7	NA	TRBV30